The rows below give T cell receptor beta chains drawn from one sample of a study of shared clonotypes between healthy human individuals. Repertoires were generated with immunoSEQ multiplex PCR, while TCRdb's copy carries only in-frame clones and drops some. The table has roughly 700,000 clones, 90% seen once. The sequenced sample was memory CD8+ T cells from PBMCs. These receptors all come from a man between 18 and 35 years old in good health. Some clones in this sample may be carry-over from other donors' samples. CDR3s include the opening cysteine and the closing phenylalanine or tryptophan. The order of the fields is V gene, clone size, J gene, D gene, CDR3 DNA, CDR3 protein. The D gene is left open where the match is weak. The size of a clone is reported for some rows only, either as once, few or many, or as a class for expanded clones.

V: TRBV15
size: NA
J: TRBJ1-1
D: NA
DNA: TGTGCCACCAGCGGGGCAGGGCTCACTGAAGCTTTCTTT
CDR3: CATSGAGLTEAFF

V: TRBV19
size: NA
J: TRBJ2-1
D: TRBD2
DNA: TGTGCCAGTAGTATTTTTTGGGCTAGCGGGGCATTATACAATGAGCAGTTCTTC
CDR3: CASSIFWASGALYNEQFF

V: TRBV13
size: NA
J: TRBJ2-7
D: TRBD1
DNA: TGTGCCAGCAGCTCGACAGGGGGCGCTTTCGGGTACGAGCAGTACTTC
CDR3: CASSSTGGAFGYEQYF

V: TRBV7-9
size: NA
J: TRBJ2-5
D: NA
DNA: TGTGCCAGCAGCTTAGTCCCACCTCCCGGAAGGGAGACCCAGTACTTC
CDR3: CASSLVPPPGRETQYF

V: TRBV5-1
size: NA
J: TRBJ2-7
D: NA
DNA: TGCGCCAGCAGCTGGGCGGGTAGCGCCTACGAGCAGTACTTC
CDR3: CASSWAGSAYEQYF

V: TRBV4-1
size: few
J: TRBJ1-2
D: NA
DNA: TGCGCCAGCAGCCAACGGTTCAGCACTAACTATGGCTACACCTTC
CDR3: CASSQRFSTNYGYTF

V: TRBV9
size: NA
J: TRBJ1-5
D: NA
DNA: TGTGCCAGCAGCGCACGGGGGGAGCAGCCCCAGCATTTT
CDR3: CASSARGEQPQHF

V: TRBV5-6
size: NA
J: TRBJ1-1
D: NA
DNA: NA
CDR3: CASSFGPGGFTEAFF

V: TRBV9
size: NA
J: TRBJ2-2
D: TRBD1
DNA: TGTGCCAGCAGCGTAAGGGGACAGGGGAACACCGGGGAGCTGTTTTTT
CDR3: CASSVRGQGNTGELFF

V: TRBV30
size: few
J: TRBJ1-1
D: NA
DNA: TGTGCCTGGAGTCGTAGGGGGATAGAAGCTTTCTTT
CDR3: CAWSRRGIEAFF

V: TRBV9
size: NA
J: TRBJ1-2
D: TRBD1
DNA: TGTGCCAGCAGCGCCTCCGGGACAGGGTTCTTTGGCTACACCTTC
CDR3: CASSASGTGFFGYTF

V: TRBV13
size: NA
J: TRBJ2-3
D: TRBD1
DNA: TGTGCCAGCAGCTTACGGCAGGGGGTACGCACAGATACGCAGTATTTT
CDR3: CASSLRQGVRTDTQYF

V: TRBV13
size: NA
J: TRBJ2-3
D: TRBD2
DNA: TGTGCCAGCAGCCAAAAACTAGCGGGAGTTGGCGATACGCAGTATTTT
CDR3: CASSQKLAGVGDTQYF

V: TRBV5-8
size: NA
J: TRBJ1-4
D: NA
DNA: TGTGCCAGCAGCTGGGCAGCAACTAATGAAAAACTGTTTTTT
CDR3: CASSWAATNEKLFF